This T cell receptor (beta chain) comes out of a study of regulatory T cells in long-lasting Graves disease (dated by TCRdb to the early 2020s). For context, the study as a whole: Antithyroid drugs had been taken for less than 3 months by newly diagnosed Graves' disease patients. This study used TCR sequencing and RNA sequencing of peripheral blood to compare persistent Graves' disease patients against newly diagnosed Graves' disease patients. The study was registered as a clinical trial and conducted in China. TCR sequencing covered about 13 persistent and some 20 newly diagnosed Graves' disease patients, some 33 samples in total. The paper as a whole reports these results and caveats: Persistent patients shared more public clonotypes among themselves (2,741) than newly diagnosed patients did (more than 950). The authors acknowledged the small sample size as a limitation that may reduce accuracy. Persistent disease showed preferential use of TRBV28, TRBJ1-2 and TRBJ2-5, whereas newly diagnosed disease favored TRBV20-1 and TRBJ2-1. The study examined only peripheral blood because the primary lesion, thyroid tissue, could not be accessed. Sequencing and analysis were limited to the TCR beta chain. Compared with newly diagnosed patients, patients with persistent Graves' disease had lower TCR Shannon entropy and fewer highly expanded clones, which suggests clonal expansion.

The table lists this clonotype with many counts. The target of this receptor is not known. No base quality information exists; no much larger clone differs at one position. CDR1 and CDR2 are read off the germline V gene as SGHTA and FQGNSA. The CDR3 covers 16 residues, taking in both the cysteine and the phenylalanine. The only DNA kept is the CDR3, 48 bases in frame from the first base. At the junction V is shortened by 1 base and J by 4 bases; bases outside the gene matches: 7. Explained via the paper, the time point label denotes: newly diagnosed GD, antithyroid drugs for less than 3 months. For both TCR sequencing and RNA sequencing, RNA was extracted from PBMCs in TRIzol. Graves' disease was diagnosed according to American Thyroid Association guidelines. Patients were recruited from an endocrinology department in Xi'an, China. From each patient, around 9.3 milliliters of peripheral blood was collected into an EDTA anticoagulant tube. Ficoll Paque Plus density gradient separation was used to isolate PBMCs, and no further T cell sorting was performed. An Agilent 2100 Bioanalyzer and agarose gel were used to assess RNA quality, and a NanoDrop 2000 was used to measure RNA concentration.

The library was generated by multiplex PCR. The sequencer was an Illumina HiSeq 4000. CDR3 regions were amplified by Arm-PCR with iRepertoire HTBI primers to construct TCR beta libraries. PCR products were gel purified before sequencing. The authors' pipeline ran thus. Gene usage analysis of CDR3 amino acid clonotypes used the 62 TRBV and more than 13 TRBJ segments found across samples. COPE and FqMerger were used to merge filtered high-quality paired reads into contigs. BLAST was used to align contigs to the IMGT TRBV, TRBD and TRBJ reference genes, and CDR3 was defined following IMGT. Highly expanded clones were defined as clonotypes with a frequency above 0.1%. Shannon entropy was used to measure repertoire diversity, and the Gini coefficient was used to measure V-J evenness. A clonotype found in more than one individual was treated as public. The raw public reads went through TCRdb reprocessing: fastp at Q25, MiXCR clone calling, in-frame beta chains kept. Identical CDR3 protein sequences are pooled into one entry, listed with their most common genes and DNA. TCRdb's processing, not the authors' own work, is the source of the V and J calls. The table for this sample lists 250,000 to 300,000 distinct CDR3 sequences; approximately 20% of them were counted only once. 12% to 15% of the sample belongs to the ten largest clones.

Another study also made use of these data, one on T cells in Graves' hyperthyroidism and ophthalmopathy. As the second publication notes: A patient counted as having stable Graves' hyperthyroidism if no progression to ophthalmopathy occurred over 18 months of follow-up. Hyperthyroidism patients were newly diagnosed, had a disease duration of under 2 months, and were aged 18 to 65 years. Exclusion was applied to patients with uncontrolled infections, other autoimmune diseases, pregnancy or lactation. Diagnoses relied on clinical symptoms, serum thyroxine and TRAb, thyroid ultrasound and orbital computed tomography. For the first round of RT-PCR on the TCR CDR3, the HTBI primer set was used together with the Qiagen OneStep RT-PCR kit. Most expanded thyroid clonotypes (frequency above 0.001) were also detected in blood, a finding suggesting that blood repertoires may reflect thyroid immune responses. A 13 V-J signature model separated ophthalmopathy from stable hyperthyroidism, with 87.88% sensitivity and approximately 81% specificity in cross-validation and 80%/75% in testing. In validation, progression to ophthalmopathy was predicted by the model with 65% to 71% sensitivity and roughly 76% specificity, a median of approximately 6.5 months before onset. To identify TCR V-J signatures that set the groups apart, the researchers used a discovery cohort of 100 patients, made up of about 44 with Graves' ophthalmopathy and 57 with stable Graves' hyperthyroidism. An independent validation cohort of around 20 hyperthyroidism patients and 17 patients who later progressed to ophthalmopathy tested prospective prediction of ophthalmopathy. For training and testing, the 100 or so patients in the discovery cohort were randomly divided in a 7:3 ratio. The study also compared thyroid tissue and blood T-cell repertoires from 5 to 7 Graves' hyperthyroidism patients. After blood sampling, hyperthyroidism patients were treated with methimazole at a starting dose of 30 mg daily, and ophthalmopathy patients were treated with high-dose intravenous methylprednisolone. The libraries were constructed in a second round of multiplex PCR and then size-selected and purified. The libraries were sequenced on an Illumina HiSeq2000 using paired-end 100 bp reads. SOAPnuke was used to process the raw data, throwing out any read that contained adapters or uncalled bases, had a mean Phred below 15, or lacked an exact constant-primer or identifier match. High-quality paired reads were merged with COPE v1.2.5, and unique nucleotide sequences were defined as clonotypes. MiTCR v1.1 was used to align the clonotypes against IMGT TRBV, TRBD and TRBJ reference segments. The analysis included only V-J combinations with a frequency above 0.0001, which together covered 99% to 99.2% of the repertoires. The TCS score was defined as the ratio of F50 (clonal expansion) to E x V (chaos), calculated using BLOSUM62-based TCRdist between CDR3 peptides within each V-J. Welch's t-statistics and random forest reduced 514 V-J features to 10 to 15, which were used in a naive Bayes classifier (R e1071). Sample size was not statistically predetermined, and investigators were not blinded to group allocation. The paper reports TCR Vbeta CDR3 sequencing of approximately 140 peripheral blood samples: under 45 ophthalmopathy, under 80 hyperthyroidism and about 17 progressor patients.

The chain is encoded by TRBV7-2 joined to TRBJ1-3; the central 7 bases match TRBD1. The clonotype originates from a woman between 25 and 40 years old with Graves disease. Donor details come from another sample of the same person, matched by shared clones. The sample in question was peripheral blood mononuclear cells (PBMCs), obtained at new diagnosis, from a patient treated with antithyroid drugs. The DNA reads TGTGCCAGCAGCTTAGGTAGTACAGGGGCCGGAAACACCATATATTTT. The translation is CASSLGSTGAGNTIYF.